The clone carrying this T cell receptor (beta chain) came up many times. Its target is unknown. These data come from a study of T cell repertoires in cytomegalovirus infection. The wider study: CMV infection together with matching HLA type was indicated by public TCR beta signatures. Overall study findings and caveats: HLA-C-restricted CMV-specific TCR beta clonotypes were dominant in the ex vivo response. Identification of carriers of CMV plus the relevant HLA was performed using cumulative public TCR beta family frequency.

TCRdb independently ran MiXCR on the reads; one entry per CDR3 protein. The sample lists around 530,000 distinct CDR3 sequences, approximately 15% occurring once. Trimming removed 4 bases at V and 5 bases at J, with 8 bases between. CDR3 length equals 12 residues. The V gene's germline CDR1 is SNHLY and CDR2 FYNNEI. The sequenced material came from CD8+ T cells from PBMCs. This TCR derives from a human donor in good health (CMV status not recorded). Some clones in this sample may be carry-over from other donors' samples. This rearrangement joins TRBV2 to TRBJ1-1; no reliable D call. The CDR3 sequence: CASSVLGTEAFF. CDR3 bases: TGTGCCAGCAGTGTTTTAGGTACTGAAGCTTTCTTT.